This TCR beta chain was captured by sequencing in a study of OX40 agonist ivuxolimab in advanced cancers. Whole-study findings and limits: There was clonal expansion of CD4+ and CD8+ blood T cells by week 6 at 0.1 to 3.0 mg/kg. On average, a greater number of expanded clones characterised CD8+ T cells relative to CD4+.

This CDR3 contains 14 residues. Germline V lookup: CDR1 SGHTA, CDR2 FQGNSA. Trimming left V 2 bases short and J 6 bases short, with 13 bases between. Here immunoSEQ multiplex PCR was the method, and the copy in TCRdb shows in-frame clones only, minus some. The table records 60,000 or so clones, 84% of them present only once. Turning to this clone: Its antigen remains unidentified.

The sequenced sample was CD4+ or CD8+ T cells sorted from blood, obtained in a trial of the OX40 agonist ivuxolimab. This rearrangement joins TRBV7-2 to TRBJ1-1, with D perhaps TRBD1 (5 bases). The sequence was collected from an adult with an advanced solid tumor such as melanoma, head and neck, liver or kidney cancer. DNA for the CDR3: TGTGCCAGCAGCTTACAAAGGTGGGGCTCTGAAGCTTTCTTT. Protein sequence: CASSLQRWGSEAFF. The variable domain in full, with the rest retrieved from reference TRBV7-2 and TRBJ1-1, is GAGVSQSPSNKVTEKGKDVELRCDPISGHTALYWYRQSLGQGLEFLIYFQGNSAPDKSGLPSDRFSAERTGGSVSTLTIQRTQQEDSAVYLCASSLQRWGSEAFFGQGTRLTVV.